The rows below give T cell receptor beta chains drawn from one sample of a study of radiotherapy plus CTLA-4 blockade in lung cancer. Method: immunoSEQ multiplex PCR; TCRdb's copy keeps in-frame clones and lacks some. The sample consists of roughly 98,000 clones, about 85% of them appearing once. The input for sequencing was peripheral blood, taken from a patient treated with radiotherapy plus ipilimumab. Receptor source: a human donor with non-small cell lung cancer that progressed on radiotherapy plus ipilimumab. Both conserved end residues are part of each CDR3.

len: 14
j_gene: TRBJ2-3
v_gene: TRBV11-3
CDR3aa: CASSLGGVTDTQYF

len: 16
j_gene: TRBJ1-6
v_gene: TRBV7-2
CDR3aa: CASSRAGGGAGSPLHF

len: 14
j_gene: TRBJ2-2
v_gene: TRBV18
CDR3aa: CASSPGQAAGELFF

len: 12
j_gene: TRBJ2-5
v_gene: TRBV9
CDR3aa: CASSANQETQYF

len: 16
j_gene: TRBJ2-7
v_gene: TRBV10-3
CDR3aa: CAISLRRGPDSYEQYF

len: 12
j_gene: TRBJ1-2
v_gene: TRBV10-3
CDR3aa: CAISATDYGYTF

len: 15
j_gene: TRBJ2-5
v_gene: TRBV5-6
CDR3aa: CASSLGDGFRETQYF

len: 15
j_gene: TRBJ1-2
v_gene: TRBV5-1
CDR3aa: CASSLAKMGGYGYTF

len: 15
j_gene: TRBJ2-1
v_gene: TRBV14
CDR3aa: CASSQDEREWNEQFF

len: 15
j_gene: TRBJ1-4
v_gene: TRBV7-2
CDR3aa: CASSSQQGAGEKLFF

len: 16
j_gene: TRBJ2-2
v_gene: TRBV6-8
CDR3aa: CASSYPTGEGSRELFF

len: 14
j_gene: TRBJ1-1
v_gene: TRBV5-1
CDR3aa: CASSLRGMNTEAFF

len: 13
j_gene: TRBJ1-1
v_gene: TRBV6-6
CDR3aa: CASRRDRHTEAFF

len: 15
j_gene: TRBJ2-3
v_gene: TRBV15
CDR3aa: CATSTSGSNTDTQYF

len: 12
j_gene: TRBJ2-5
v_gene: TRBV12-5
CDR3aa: CASAGVQETQYF

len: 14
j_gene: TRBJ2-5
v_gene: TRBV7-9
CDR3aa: CASSFTEIQETQYF

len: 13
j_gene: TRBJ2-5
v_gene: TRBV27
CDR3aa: CASSLWAEETQYF

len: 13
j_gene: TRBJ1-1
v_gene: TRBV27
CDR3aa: CASRGQGYTEAFF

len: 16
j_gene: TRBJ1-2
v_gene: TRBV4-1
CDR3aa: CASSQEGSGQIYGYTF

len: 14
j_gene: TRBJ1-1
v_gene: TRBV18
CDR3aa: CASSPGTGPGEAFF

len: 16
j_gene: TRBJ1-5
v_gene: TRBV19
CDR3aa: CASSIDKAGGWQPQHF

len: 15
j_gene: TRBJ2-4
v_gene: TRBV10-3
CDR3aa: CAISEPSLTKNIQYF

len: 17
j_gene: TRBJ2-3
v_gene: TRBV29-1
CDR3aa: CSVEDARLTRGTDTQYF

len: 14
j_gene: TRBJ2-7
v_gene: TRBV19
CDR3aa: CASSASGGSYEQYF

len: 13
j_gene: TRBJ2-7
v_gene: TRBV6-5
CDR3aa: CASGGQGFGEQYF

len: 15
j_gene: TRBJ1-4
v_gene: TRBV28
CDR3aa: CASSQRPATNEKLFF

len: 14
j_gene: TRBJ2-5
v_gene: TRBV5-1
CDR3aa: CASSVGQEQETQYF

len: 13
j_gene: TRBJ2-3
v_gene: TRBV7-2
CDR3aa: CASSPTRSDTQYF

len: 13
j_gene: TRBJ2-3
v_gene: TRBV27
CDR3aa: CASSLRETDTQYF

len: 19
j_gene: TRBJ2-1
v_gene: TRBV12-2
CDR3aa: CASRLEGSGSSATINEQFF

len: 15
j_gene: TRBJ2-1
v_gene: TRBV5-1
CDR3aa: CASSSRREGPSEQFF

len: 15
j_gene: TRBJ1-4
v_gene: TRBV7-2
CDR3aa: CASSLGQVNNEKLFF

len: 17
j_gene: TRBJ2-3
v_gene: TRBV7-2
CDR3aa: CASSLLGASGATDTQYF

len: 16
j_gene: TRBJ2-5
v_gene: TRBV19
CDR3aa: CASSAGGTFGGETQYF

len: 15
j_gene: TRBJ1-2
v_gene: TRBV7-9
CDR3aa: CASSLVEAGPYGYTF

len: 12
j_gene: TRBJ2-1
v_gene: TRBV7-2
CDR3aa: CASSLVFHEQFF

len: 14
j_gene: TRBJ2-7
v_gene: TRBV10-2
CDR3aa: CASTNLAAAYEQYF

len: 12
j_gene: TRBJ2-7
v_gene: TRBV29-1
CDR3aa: CSVETNSYEQYF

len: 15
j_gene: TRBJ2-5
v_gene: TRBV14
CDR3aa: CASSQRDREGETQYF

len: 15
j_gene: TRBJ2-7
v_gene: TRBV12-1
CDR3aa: CASSFPPGGGYEQYF

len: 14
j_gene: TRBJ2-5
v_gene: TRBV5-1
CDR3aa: CASSLYREIETQYF

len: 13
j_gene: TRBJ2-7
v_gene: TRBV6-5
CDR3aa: CASSEVEGGKQYF

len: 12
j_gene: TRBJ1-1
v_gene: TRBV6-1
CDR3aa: CASSREGTEAFF